The text below deals with one T cell receptor (beta chain). Its antigen is undetermined. The data belong to a study of T cell responses to AZD1222 COVID-19 vaccine. Study results and limitations: Seropositive at baseline were only 5 or 6 AZD1222 recipients.

Germline V lookup: CDR1 SGHDT, CDR2 YYEEEE. CDR3 length equals 16 residues. Deletions cut 3 bases from V and 0 bases from J, with 15 bases between. This table comes from immunoSEQ multiplex PCR, and its TCRdb copy is limited to in-frame clones, with some not included. The table records around 100,000 clones, approximately 86% of them present only once. This chain joins TRBV5-6 and TRBJ1-1, with a possible D match to TRBD1 (5 bases). This TCR came from an adult who received the MenACWY meningococcal vaccine as a control. The sequencing here drew on peripheral blood, taken 28 days after the second dose of the MenACWY control vaccine. CDR3 coding DNA: TGTGCCAGCAGCTCACCGGGACGGACCATGAACACTGAAGCTTTCTTT. It translates to CASSSPGRTMNTEAFF.